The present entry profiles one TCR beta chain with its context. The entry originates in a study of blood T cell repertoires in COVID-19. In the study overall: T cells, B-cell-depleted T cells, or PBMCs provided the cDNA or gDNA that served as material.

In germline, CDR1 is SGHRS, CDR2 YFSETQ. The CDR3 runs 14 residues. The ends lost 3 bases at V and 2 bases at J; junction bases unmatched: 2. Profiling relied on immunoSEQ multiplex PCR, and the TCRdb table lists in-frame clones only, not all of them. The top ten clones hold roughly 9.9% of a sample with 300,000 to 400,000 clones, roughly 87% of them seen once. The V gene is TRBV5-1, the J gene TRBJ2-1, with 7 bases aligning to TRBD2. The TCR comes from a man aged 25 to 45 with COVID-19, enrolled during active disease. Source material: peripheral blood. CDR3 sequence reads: CASSYGLAYNEQFF. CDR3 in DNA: TGCGCCAGCAGCTATGGACTAGCCTACAATGAGCAGTTCTTC.